The clone carrying this TCR beta chain was seen at least ten times. Antigen: not known. J gave up 3 bases and V 4 bases, and 11 bases lay outside the gene matches. The V gene's germline CDR1 is SGHTA and CDR2 FQGNSA. The CDR3 extends over 16 amino acids. The source of the sample is a study of T cell repertoires in cytomegalovirus infection. Study-level background: Public TCR beta signatures marked donors with CMV infection and the matching HLA.

Study-wide findings and caveats: In two of eight donors, the top clonotype was HLA-C-restricted CMV-specific. Cumulative frequency (of public TCR beta family members) identified carriers of CMV plus the relevant HLA.

Each CDR3 protein gets one entry after TCRdb re-called the reads with MiXCR. In the table there are just under 550,000 distinct CDR3 sequences, more than 25% of which are singletons. The gene calls are TRBV7-2 and TRBJ2-5; 7 bases match TRBD2. Sequencing was carried out using PBMCs. This clonotype originated in a human donor in good health (CMV status not recorded). Some clones in this sample may be carry-over from other donors' samples. CDR3 in DNA: TGTGCCAGCAGCTCGACCCTTCTAGCGGCCAAAGAGACCCAGTACTTC. Translating gives CASSSTLLAAKETQYF.